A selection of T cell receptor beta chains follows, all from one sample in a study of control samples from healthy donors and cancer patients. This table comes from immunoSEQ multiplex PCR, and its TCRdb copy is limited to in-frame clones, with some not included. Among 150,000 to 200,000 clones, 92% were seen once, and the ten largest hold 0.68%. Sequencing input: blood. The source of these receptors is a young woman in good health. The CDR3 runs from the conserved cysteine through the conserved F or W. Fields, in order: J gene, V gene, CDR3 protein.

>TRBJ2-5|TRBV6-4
CASANRAQETQYF
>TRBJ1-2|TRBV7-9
CASSTRVGAGSYTF
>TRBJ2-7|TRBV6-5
CASSYAGAIYEQYF
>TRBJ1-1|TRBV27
CASSPAIGTEAFF
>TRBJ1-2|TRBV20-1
CSASRGYGYTF
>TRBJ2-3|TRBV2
CASRETVLSADTQYF
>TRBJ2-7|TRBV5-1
CASSNTGYEQYF
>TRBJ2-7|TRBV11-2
CASRREGRNEQYF
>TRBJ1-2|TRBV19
CASSPRNRDDYGYTF
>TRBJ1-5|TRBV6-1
CASSEEGTGNQPQHF
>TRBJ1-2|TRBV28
CASSSNDRAGYTF
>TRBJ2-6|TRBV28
CASSLTPGAAGANVLTF
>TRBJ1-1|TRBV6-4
CASSPTRNTEAFF
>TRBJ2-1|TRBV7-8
CASSLAPLAGSYNEQFF
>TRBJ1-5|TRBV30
CAATTGASNQPQHF
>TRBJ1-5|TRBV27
CASSPGQGFYQPQHF
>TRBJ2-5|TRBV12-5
CASGFGTGVETQYF
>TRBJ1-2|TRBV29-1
CSVESAWGVDGYTF
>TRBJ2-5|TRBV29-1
CSVDLGVGQETQYF
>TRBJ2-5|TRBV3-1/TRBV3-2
CASSHAVVTQYF
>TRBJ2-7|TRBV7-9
CASSLGGGSYEQYF
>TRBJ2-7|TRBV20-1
CSASREGSLSYEQYF
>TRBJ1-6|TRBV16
CASSQRDRGSPLHF
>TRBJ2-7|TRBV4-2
CASSQEAGPYEQYF
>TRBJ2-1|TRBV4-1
CASSDSGTRGFNEQFF
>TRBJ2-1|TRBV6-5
CASSRDRVNEQFF
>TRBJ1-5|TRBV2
CASSRDSGGNQPQHF
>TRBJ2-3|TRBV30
CAWSVGQGSTDTQYF
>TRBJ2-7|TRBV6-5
CASSSPGSYEQYF
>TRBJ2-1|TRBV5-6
CASSLASNEQFF
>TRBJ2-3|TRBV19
CASKPLRADTQYF
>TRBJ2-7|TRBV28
CASLLSGRAGSYEQYF
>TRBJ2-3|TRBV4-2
CASSSGRTDTQYF
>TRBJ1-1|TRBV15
CATSRDEGAEAFF
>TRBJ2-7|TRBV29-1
CSARNTDYEQYF
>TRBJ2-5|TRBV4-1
CASSQPTAQGETQYF
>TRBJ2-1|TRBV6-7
CASSRRTGEDSNEQFF
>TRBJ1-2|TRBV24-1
CATSDSRDRTKYGYTF
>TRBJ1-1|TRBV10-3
CAISESRGGAVAFF
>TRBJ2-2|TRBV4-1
CASSQVPGYTGELFF
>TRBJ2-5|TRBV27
CASSLFAGGKETQYF
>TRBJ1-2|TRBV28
CASSLEGPPNYGYTF
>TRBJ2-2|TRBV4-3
CASSPRDRGTGELFF
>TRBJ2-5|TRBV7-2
CASSALGETQYF
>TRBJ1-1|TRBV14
CASSQGTNTEAFF
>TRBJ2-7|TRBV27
CASSLKGSSYEQYF
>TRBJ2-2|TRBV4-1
CASSSGLAGFNTGELFF
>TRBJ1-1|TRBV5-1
CASSLDTGIEAFF